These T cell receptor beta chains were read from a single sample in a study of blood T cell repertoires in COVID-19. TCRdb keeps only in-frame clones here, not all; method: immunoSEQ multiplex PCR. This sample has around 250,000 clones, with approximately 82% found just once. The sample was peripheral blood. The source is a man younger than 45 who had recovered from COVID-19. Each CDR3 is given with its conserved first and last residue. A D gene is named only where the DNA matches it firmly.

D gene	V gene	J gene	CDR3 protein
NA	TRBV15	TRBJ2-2	CATSRAGVVTGELFF
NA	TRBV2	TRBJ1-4	CASTGGSNEKLFF
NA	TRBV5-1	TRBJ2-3	CASSPLGTDTQYF
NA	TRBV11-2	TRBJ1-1	CASSLEVGTAEAFF
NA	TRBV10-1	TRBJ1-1	CASSESGQGSFF
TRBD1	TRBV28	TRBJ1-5	CASSTGQVSNQPQHF
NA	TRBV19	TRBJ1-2	CASSLTELGYTF
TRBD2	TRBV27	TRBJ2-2	CASRSGGAGELFF
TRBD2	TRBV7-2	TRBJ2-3	CASSLNGGDTQYF
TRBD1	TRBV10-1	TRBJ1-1	CASSDRTGMNTEAFF
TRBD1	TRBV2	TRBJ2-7	CASTAGQDLYEQYF
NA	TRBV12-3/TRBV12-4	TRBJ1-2	CASSPTVDYGYTF
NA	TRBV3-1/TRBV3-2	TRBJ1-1	CASSHGAFAEAFF
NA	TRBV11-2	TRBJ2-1	CASSYLYNEQFF
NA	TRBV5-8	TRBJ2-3	CASSVGASPTDTQYF
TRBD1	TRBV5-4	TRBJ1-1	CASSLQGAGYTEAFF
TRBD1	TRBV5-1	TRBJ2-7	CASSAGTGFYEQYF
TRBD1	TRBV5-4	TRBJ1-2	CASSLGWDRDYGYTF
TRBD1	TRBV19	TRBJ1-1	CATQGEWTGTNTEAFF
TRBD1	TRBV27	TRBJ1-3	CASSTGVGNTIYF
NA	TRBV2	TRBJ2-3	CASSEEGSLTDTQYF
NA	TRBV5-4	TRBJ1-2	CASSQGTINYGYTF
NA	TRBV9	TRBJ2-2	CASSPWTVGELFF
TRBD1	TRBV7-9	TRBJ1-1	CASSPRGGRDRKMNTEAFF
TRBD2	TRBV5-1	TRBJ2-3	CASSPATSGPTDTQYF
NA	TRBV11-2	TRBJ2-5	CASSSPSPGQETQYF
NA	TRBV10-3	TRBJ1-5	CAISDSTGSQPQHF